This paragraph covers one T cell receptor beta chain sequence. Its target is unknown. The data were taken from a study of shared clonotypes between healthy human individuals. General study findings and limits: In the sorted subsets, rarefaction showed sequencing was incomplete despite large depth. The donor pool, a small one, limited the genetic and exposure-history diversity represented.

Repertoires were generated with immunoSEQ multiplex PCR, while TCRdb's copy carries only in-frame clones and drops some. The sample has about 1.5 million clones; around 98% are singletons. The CDR3 runs 13 residues. Germline V lookup: CDR1 SQVTM, CDR2 ANQGSEA. The V end was cut by 4 bases, the J end by 5 bases, with 14 bases between. The TCR comes from a man aged 25 to 40 in good health. This chain uses TRBV29-1 with TRBJ2-5; tentatively, D is TRBD1 or TRBD2 (5 bases each). Input material: naive CD4+ T cells sorted from blood. Subset given: CD45RA+ positively selected. CDR3: CSVVRGVEETQYF. CDR3 bases: TGCAGCGTTGTCCGAGGGGTGGAGGAGACCCAGTACTTC.